This T cell receptor (beta chain) was recorded in a study of breast tumors, draining lymph nodes, adjacent tissues. Overall study results and limits: Compared with lymph nodes, tumors were less diverse; compared with nontumor tissue, more. Most tumor T cells seemingly derive from lymph node, then expand in tumor. Tumor T cell lymph node origin was a supported hypothesis, not proven. Tumor and nontumor repertoires were significantly more similar in luminal-like than in basal-like breast cancer.

A single record per CDR3 protein comes from TCRdb applying MiXCR to the multiplex PCR reads. The data show about 200,000 distinct CDR3 sequences, with 31% seen just once and around 4.5% held by the top ten. Axillary draining lymph nodes of breast cancer patients supplied the node samples. Ten or more counts support this clonotype. Its antigen remains unidentified. Source material: axillary lymph node tissue. This sequence was found in a female donor with breast cancer. Some clones in this sample may be carry-over from other donors' samples.

CDR3 loop: CSASRASNEKLFF. In DNA form, the CDR3 reads TGCAGTGCTAGTCGGGCCTCTAATGAAAAACTGTTTTTT. V usage is TRBV20-1 and J usage is TRBJ1-4; D gene ambiguous. CDR3 size: 13 residues. The ends were cut back, 3 bases at V and 3 bases at J, with 8 bases in the middle. CDR1 and CDR2 (germline): DFQATT, SNEGSKA (reference sequence).